These 10 T cell receptor beta chains came from one sample sequenced in a study of blood T cell repertoires in COVID-19. Some clones are missing from TCRdb's copy, which holds only in-frame ones; the method was immunoSEQ multiplex PCR. This table has around 300,000 clones, 70% to 90% appearing once. The sequencing sample was made of peripheral blood. These receptor sequences come from a woman aged 30 to 39 who had recovered from COVID-19.

The chain employs TRBV4-1 and TRBJ1-5; tentative D call: TRBD1 (5 bases). The CDR3 totals 15 residues. V lost 8 bases and J lost 4, with 18 bases in between. Germline CDR1 and CDR2: MGHRA and YSYEKL. CDR3 in amino acids: CASSRGGFENQPQHF. CDR3 DNA sequence: TGCGCCAGCTCACGGGGGGGATTTGAGAATCAGCCCCAGCATTTT.

This clone was observed a single time. The chain carries TRBV7-9 and TRBJ1-2; 11 bases fit TRBD1. The CDR3 covers 14 residues. Germline V gene lookup returns CDR1 SEHNR and CDR2 FQNEAQ (reference sequence). J gave up 8 bases and V 4 bases, and 6 bases lay outside the gene matches. CDR3 sequence: CASSSGTGGEGYTF. The CDR3 coding sequence is TGTGCCAGCAGCTCCGGGACAGGGGGTGAAGGCTACACCTTC. The variable domain in full, with the rest retrieved from reference TRBV7-9 and TRBJ1-2, is DTGVSQNPRHKITKRGQNVTFRCDPISEHNRLYWYRQTLGQGPEFLTYFQNEAQLEKSRLLSDRFSAERPKGSFSTLEIQRTEQGDSAMYLCASSSGTGGEGYTFGSGTRLTVV.

The chain recombines TRBV28 with TRBJ2-3; D ambiguous. The germline gives CDR1 MDHEN, CDR2 SYDVKM. Trimming removed 4 bases from V and 0 bases from J, with 8 bases in between. The CDR3 is made up of 14 amino acids. The CDR3 loop is CASSSSTSTDTQYF. The DNA for the CDR3 is TGTGCCAGCAGTTCATCGACTAGCACAGATACGCAGTATTTT.

V and J are TRBV6-4 and TRBJ1-1, with 11 bases lining up with TRBD1. This CDR3 is 16 amino acids long. With V trimmed by 6 bases and J by 5 bases, 11 bases remained unmatched. Germline lookup yields CDR1 MRHNA and CDR2 SNTAGT. CDR3 sequence reads: CASRGQGARSRTEAFF. The CDR3 DNA sequence: TGTGCCAGCAGAGGACAGGGGGCGAGGAGTAGGACTGAAGCTTTCTTT.

The rearrangement links TRBV27 to TRBJ2-1; 12 positions agree with TRBD1. In germline, CDR1 is MNHEY, CDR2 SMNVEV (reference sequence). The CDR3 runs 19 residues. Trimming removed 3 bases from V and 3 bases from J; junction bases left unmatched: 12. The CDR3 reads CASSLMWDRGPRLYNEQFF. Written as DNA, the CDR3 is TGTGCCAGCAGTTTGATGTGGGACAGGGGGCCCAGGCTCTACAATGAGCAGTTCTTC.

The rearrangement joins TRBV29-1 to TRBJ1-1; D is perhaps TRBD1 (6 bases). CDR1 and CDR2 (germline): SQVTM, ANQGSEA. This CDR3 is 14 amino acids long. With 1 base removed from V and 2 bases from J, the gap between germline ends came to 11 bases. The CDR3 sequence: CSVEGGGVNTEAFF. For the CDR3, the DNA is TGCAGCGTTGAAGGAGGGGGGGTCAACACTGAAGCTTTCTTT.

The gene calls are TRBV6-1 and TRBJ2-3; D is perhaps TRBD1 (6 bases). Germline lookup yields CDR1 MNHNS and CDR2 SASEGT. This CDR3 has 14 amino acids. V dropped 2 bases and J dropped 4 bases, with 10 bases sitting between them. CDR3 residues: CASSEYREADTQYF. The CDR3 DNA reads as TGTGCCAGCAGTGAATACAGGGAAGCAGATACGCAGTATTTT.

A remark on this clone: Different DNA sequences within this sample yield the same CDR3. The rearrangement joins TRBV4-2 to TRBJ2-5; a possible D gene is TRBD2 (6 bases). The CDR3 length is 13 residues. The V and J ends lost 4 bases and 4 bases respectively, with 10 bases between them. The V gene's germline CDR1 is LGHNA and CDR2 YNFKEQ. Here the CDR3 reads CASSLGLAETQYF. CDR3 sequence (DNA): TGTGCCAGCAGCCTGGGACTGGCAGAGACCCAGTACTTC.

In DNA form, the CDR3 reads TGCGCCAGCAGGATTACGGCTAATGAAAAACTGTTTTTT. Its translation is CASRITANEKLFF. The chain combines TRBV5-1 with TRBJ1-4; D not resolved. Trimming removed 5 bases from V and 3 bases from J, with 8 bases in between. Germline CDR1 and CDR2: SGHRS and YFSETQ. This CDR3 has 13 amino acids.

The rearrangement joins TRBV19 to TRBJ1-2; D call uncertain. Germline CDR1 reads LNHDA; CDR2 reads SQIVND (reference sequence). This CDR3 is built from 12 residues. The V gene lost 6 bases and the J gene lost 5 bases, with 10 bases spanning the gap. CDR3 nucleotides: TGTGCCAGTAGAAACAGAATTTATGGCTACACCTTC. Residues: CASRNRIYGYTF.